This TCR beta chain was captured in a study of radiation and T cells in renal cell carcinoma. Assay used: immunoSEQ multiplex PCR; TCRdb lists only in-frame clones, some missing. The profile shows approximately 79,000 clones, more than 75% of them singletons. There are 16 residues in the CDR3. The germline V and J ends were trimmed by 5 bases and 0 bases, with 15 bases remaining between them. CDR1 is SGHAT, CDR2 FQNNGV, per germline. This clone is a singleton in its sample. Noted time point: blood 2 weeks post-SBRT. Treatment denoted: 15 Gy SBRT to primary tumor, nephrectomy 4 weeks later. The patient's renal cell carcinoma had clear cell pathology.

The rearrangement uses TRBV11-2 and TRBJ2-3; D is perhaps TRBD1 (6 bases). This TCR came from a man in his sixties with renal cell carcinoma. This material consisted of blood, taken from a patient whose treatment included radiotherapy and nephrectomy. This CDR3 reads CASSVTGSHSTDTQYF. The DNA of the CDR3 is TGTGCCAGCAGCGTGACAGGTTCCCATAGCACAGATACGCAGTATTTT.